This T cell receptor beta chain was profiled in a study of T cell responses to AZD1222 COVID-19 vaccine. Study context: Second-dose intervals near 4 or 12 weeks were combined.

This clone was picked up a small number of times. Clones were sequenced by immunoSEQ multiplex PCR, and TCRdb holds only the in-frame ones, with some missing. Of 100,000 to 150,000 clones in the sample, over 80% were seen once. The clonotype originates from an adult in good health. Source: peripheral blood, taken on day 0 of AZD1222 vaccination.

CDR3 DNA: TGTGCCAGCAGCTACCGGGACTATGGCCAAGAGACCCAGTACTTC. Protein: CASSYRDYGQETQYF. The chain carries TRBV6-5 and TRBJ2-5; 7 bases match TRBD2. The junction had 8 bases not matched to a gene; V was cut back by 6 bases and J by 1 base. Per the germline V gene, CDR1 is MNHEY and CDR2 is SVGAGI. CDR3 size: 15 residues.